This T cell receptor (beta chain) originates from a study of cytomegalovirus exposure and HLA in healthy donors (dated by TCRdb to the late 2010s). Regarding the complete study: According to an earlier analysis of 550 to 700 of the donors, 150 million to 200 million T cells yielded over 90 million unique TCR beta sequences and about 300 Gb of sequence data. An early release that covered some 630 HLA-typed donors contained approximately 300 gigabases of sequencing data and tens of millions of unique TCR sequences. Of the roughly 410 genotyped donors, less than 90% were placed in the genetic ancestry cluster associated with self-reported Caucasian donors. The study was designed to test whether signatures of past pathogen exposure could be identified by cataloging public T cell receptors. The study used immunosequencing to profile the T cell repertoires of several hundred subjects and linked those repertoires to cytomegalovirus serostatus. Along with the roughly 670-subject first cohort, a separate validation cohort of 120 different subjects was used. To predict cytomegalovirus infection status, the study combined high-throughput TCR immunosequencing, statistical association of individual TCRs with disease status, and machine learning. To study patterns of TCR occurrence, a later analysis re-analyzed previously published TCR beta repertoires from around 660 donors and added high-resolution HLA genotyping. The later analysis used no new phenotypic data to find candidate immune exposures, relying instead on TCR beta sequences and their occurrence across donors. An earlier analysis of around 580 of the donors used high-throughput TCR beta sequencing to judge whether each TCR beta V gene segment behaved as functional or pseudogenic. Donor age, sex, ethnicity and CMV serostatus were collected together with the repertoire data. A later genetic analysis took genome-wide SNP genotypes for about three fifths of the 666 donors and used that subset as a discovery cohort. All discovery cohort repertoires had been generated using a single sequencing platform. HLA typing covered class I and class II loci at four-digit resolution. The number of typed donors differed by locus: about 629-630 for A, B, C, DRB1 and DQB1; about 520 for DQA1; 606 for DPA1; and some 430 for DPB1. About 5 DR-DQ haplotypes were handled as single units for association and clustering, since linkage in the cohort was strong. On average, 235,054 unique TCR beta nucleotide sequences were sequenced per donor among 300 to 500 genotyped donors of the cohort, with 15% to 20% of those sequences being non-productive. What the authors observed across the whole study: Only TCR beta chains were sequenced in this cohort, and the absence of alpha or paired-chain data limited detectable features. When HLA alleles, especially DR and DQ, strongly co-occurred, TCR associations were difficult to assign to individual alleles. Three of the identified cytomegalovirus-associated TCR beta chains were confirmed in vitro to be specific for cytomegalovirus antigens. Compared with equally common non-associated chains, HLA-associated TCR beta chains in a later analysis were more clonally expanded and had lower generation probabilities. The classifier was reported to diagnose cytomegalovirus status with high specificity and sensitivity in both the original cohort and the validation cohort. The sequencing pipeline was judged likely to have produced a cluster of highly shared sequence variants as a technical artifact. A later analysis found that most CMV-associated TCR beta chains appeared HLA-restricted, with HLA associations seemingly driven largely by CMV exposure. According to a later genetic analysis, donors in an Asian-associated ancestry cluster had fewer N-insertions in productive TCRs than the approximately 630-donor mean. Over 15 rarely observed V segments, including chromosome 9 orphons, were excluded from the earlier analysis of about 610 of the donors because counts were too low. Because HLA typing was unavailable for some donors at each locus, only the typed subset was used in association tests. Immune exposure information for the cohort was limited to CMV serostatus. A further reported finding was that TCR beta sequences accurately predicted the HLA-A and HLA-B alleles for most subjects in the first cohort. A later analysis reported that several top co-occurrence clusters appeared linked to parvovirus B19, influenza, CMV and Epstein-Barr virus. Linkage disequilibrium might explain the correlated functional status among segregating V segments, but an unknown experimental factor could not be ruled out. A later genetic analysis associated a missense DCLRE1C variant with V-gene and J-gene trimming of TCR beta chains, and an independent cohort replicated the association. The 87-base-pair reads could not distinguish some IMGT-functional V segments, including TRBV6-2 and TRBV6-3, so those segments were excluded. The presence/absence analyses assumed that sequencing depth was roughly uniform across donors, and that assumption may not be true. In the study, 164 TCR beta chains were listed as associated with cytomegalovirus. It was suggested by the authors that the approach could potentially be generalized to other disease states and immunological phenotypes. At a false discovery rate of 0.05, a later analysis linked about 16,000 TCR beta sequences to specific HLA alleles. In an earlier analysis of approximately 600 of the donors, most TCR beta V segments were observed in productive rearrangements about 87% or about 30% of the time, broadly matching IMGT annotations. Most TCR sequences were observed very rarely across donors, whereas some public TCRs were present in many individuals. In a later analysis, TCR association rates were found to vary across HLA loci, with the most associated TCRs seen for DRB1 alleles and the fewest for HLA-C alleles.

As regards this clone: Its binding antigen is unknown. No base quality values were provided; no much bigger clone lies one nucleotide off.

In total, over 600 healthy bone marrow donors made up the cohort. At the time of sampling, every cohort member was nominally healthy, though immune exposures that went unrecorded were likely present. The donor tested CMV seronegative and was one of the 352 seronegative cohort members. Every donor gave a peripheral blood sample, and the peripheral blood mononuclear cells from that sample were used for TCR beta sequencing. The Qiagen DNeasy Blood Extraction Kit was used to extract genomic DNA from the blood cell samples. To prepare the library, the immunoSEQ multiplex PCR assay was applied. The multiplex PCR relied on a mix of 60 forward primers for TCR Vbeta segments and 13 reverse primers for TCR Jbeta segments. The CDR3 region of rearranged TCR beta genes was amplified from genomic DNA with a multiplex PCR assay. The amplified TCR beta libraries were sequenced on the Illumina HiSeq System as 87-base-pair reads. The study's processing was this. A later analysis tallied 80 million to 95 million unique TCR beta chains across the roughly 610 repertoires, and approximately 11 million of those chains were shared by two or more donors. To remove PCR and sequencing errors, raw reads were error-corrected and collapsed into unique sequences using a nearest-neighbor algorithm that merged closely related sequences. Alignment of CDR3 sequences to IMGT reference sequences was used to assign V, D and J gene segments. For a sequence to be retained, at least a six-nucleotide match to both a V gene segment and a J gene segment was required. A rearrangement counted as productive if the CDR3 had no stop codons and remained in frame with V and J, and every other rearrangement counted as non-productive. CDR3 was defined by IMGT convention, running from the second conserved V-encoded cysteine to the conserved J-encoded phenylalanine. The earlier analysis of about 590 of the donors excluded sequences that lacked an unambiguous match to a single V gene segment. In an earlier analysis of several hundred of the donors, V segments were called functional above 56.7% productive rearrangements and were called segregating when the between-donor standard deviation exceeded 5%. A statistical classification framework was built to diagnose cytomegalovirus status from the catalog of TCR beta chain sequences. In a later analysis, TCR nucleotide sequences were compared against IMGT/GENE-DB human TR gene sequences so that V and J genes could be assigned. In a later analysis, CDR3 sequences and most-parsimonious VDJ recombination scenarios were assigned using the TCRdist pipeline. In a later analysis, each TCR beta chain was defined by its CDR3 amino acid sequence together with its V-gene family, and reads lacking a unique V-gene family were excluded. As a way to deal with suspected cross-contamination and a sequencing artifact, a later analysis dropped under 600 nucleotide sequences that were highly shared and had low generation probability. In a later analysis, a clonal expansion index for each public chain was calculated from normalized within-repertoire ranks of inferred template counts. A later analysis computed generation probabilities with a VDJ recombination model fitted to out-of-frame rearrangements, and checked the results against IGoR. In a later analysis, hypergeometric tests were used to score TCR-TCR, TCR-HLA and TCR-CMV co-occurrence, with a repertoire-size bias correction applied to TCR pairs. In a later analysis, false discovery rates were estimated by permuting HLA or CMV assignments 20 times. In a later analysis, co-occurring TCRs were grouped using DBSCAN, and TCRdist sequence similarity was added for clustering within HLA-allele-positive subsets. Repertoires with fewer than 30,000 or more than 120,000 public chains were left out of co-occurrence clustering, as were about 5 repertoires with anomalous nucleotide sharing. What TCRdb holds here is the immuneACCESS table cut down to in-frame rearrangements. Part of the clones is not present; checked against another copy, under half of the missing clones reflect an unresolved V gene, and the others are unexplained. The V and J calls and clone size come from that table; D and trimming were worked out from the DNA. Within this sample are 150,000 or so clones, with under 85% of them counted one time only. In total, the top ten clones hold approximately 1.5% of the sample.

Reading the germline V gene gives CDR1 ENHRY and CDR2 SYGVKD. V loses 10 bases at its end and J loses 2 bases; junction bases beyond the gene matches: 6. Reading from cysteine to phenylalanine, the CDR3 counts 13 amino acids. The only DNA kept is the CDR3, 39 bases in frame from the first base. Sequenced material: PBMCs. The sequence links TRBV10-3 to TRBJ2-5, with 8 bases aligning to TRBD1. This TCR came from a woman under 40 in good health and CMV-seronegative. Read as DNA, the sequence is TGTGCCACGTGGACAGGGCGGCAAGAGACCCAGTACTTC. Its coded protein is CATWTGRQETQYF.